This T cell receptor (beta chain) is from a study of CD8 T cells in acute hepatitis C reinfection. Germline loops: CDR1 ENHRY, CDR2 SYGVKD. V was clipped by 4 bases and J by 5 bases; unmatched bases: 3. The CDR3 runs to 13 residues. On this clone: Its antigen is not known.

The assay was immunoSEQ multiplex PCR, and TCRdb's table has in-frame clones only and misses some. The table includes around 34,000 clones, just under 90% detected once. General observations from the study: One of thirteen outcome-independent public clonotypes used V04-02/J02-02. Overrepresentation in the naive pool did not explain the preferential TRBV04 and TRBV06 usage seen in all groups. Diversity was high, without significant differences between resolver and chronic groups.

Time point defined: naive CD8 control sorted from an acute-time-point sample. Dead cells were excluded, and live cells stained for CD3, CD8 and CD45RO. The chain couples TRBV10-3 to TRBJ2-7; 9 nucleotides align to TRBD1. The origin of this receptor is a man between 25 and 39 years old with chronic hepatitis C. Source material: naive CD8+ T cells from PBMCs. The CDR3 reads CAISGQGDHEQYF. CDR3 nucleotides: TGTGCCATCAGTGGACAGGGGGACCACGAGCAGTACTTC.